Presented here are 24 T cell receptor beta chains from one specimen sequenced in a study of T cells after posttransplantation cyclophosphamide. Produced via immunoSEQ multiplex PCR; TCRdb's table is partial and in-frame only. The sample lists tens of thousands of clones; nearly 99% were seen once. Cells defined as naive were viable CD3+CD4+ or CD3+CD8+ and CCR7+CD45RA+CD45RO-CD95-CD27+CD28+. Sequences were obtained from naive CD4+ T cells sorted from PBMCs. The receptors stem from a man in his forties or fifties in good health, CMV-negative, and a related stem cell transplant donor.

CDR3 in amino acids: CASSSLAGGPSDTQYF. In nucleotides, the CDR3 is TGTGCCAGCAGCTCCTTAGCGGGAGGGCCTTCAGATACGCAGTATTTT. This sequence joins TRBV7-9 and TRBJ2-3; 11 nucleotides align to TRBD2. Germline trimming cut 4 bases from V and 4 bases from J; bases unmatched to any gene: 7. The CDR3 contains 16 residues. Per germline, CDR1 SEHNR and CDR2 FQNEAQ (reference sequence). Full variable domain (missing parts from reference TRBV7-9 and TRBJ2-3): DTGVSQNPRHKITKRGQNVTFRCDPISEHNRLYWYRQTLGQGPEFLTYFQNEAQLEKSRLLSDRFSAERPKGSFSTLEIQRTEQGDSAMYLCASSSLAGGPSDTQYFGPGTRLTVL.

The genes are TRBV7-9 and TRBJ2-4, with 9 bases matching TRBD2. The CDR3 runs 18 residues. CDR1 is SEHNR and CDR2 is FQNEAQ in the germline V gene (reference sequence). The ends lost 1 base at V and 0 bases at J; junction bases unmatched: 7. CDR3 in DNA: TGTGCCAGCAGCTTAGTCCCTAGCGGGACGGGAGCCAAAAACATTCAGTACTTC. It is translated as CASSLVPSGTGAKNIQYF.

The V and J genes are TRBV11-1 and TRBJ2-7; D ambiguous. V was trimmed by 4 bases and J by 1 base, leaving 8 bases between them. The CDR3 is made up of 13 amino acids. Per germline, CDR1 SGHAT and CDR2 FQDESV (reference sequence). In DNA form, the CDR3 reads TGTGCCAGCAGCTGGAGAGAATCCTACGAGCAGTACTTC. Protein sequence: CASSWRESYEQYF. The entire variable domain, with the rest obtained from reference TRBV11-1 and TRBJ2-7, is as follows: EAEVAQSPRYKITEKSQAVAFWCDPISGHATLYWYRQILGQGPELLVQFQDESVVDDSQLPKDRFSAERLKGVDSTLKIQPAELGDSAMYLCASSWRESYEQYFGPGTRLTVT.

The CDR3 reads CASVPRGGLSYEQYF. The DNA of the CDR3 is TGTGCCAGCGTACCTAGAGGCGGACTCTCCTACGAGCAGTACTTC. The chain links TRBV6-5 to TRBJ2-7; perhaps TRBD2 as D (5 bases). The CDR3 is made up of 15 amino acids. The germline V and J ends were trimmed by 8 bases and 0 bases, with 17 bases remaining between them. The germline V gene has CDR1 MNHEY and CDR2 SVGAGI.

The chain combines TRBV5-6 with TRBJ2-4; the D gene is possibly TRBD2 (6 bases). V dropped 4 bases and J dropped 3 bases, with 8 bases sitting between them. The length of the CDR3 is 13 residues. Germline lookup yields CDR1 SGHDT and CDR2 YYEEEE. DNA of the CDR3: TGTGCCAGCAGCGCGGGGTACAAAAACATTCAGTACTTC. This translates into CASSAGYKNIQYF.

The V and J genes are TRBV18 and TRBJ2-2; no reliable D call. This CDR3 has 15 amino acids. The V gene's germline CDR1 is KGHSH and CDR2 LQKENI. The V gene lost 4 bases and the J gene lost 0 bases, with 9 bases spanning the gap. Written as DNA, the CDR3 is TGTGCCAGCTCACGGGCCCAGTCGAACACCGGGGAGCTGTTTTTT. As protein: CASSRAQSNTGELFF.

The gene calls are TRBV7-2 and TRBJ1-2; 8 bases fit TRBD1. V shed 3 bases, J shed 8 bases, and the junction held 5 bases outside the gene matches. This CDR3 region has 13 residues. Germline V gives CDR1 SGHTA, CDR2 FQGNSA. Here the CDR3 reads CASSLGQAGGYTF. Here the CDR3 DNA reads TGTGCCAGCAGCTTGGGACAGGCTGGAGGCTACACCTTC.

This rearrangement joins TRBV28 to TRBJ1-4, with D possibly being TRBD1 (5 bases). The germline CDR1 and CDR2 sequences are MDHEN and SYDVKM. Trimming removed 5 bases from V and 6 bases from J, with 16 bases in between. There are 15 residues in the CDR3. The CDR3: CASSRLQGAHEKLFF. Here the CDR3 DNA reads TGTGCCAGCAGTCGATTGCAGGGTGCTCATGAAAAACTGTTTTTT.

V usage is TRBV28 and J usage is TRBJ1-4, with 9 bases identical to TRBD1. CDR1 is MDHEN, CDR2 SYDVKM, per germline. The CDR3 length is 16 residues. Trimming at V came to 5 bases and at J to 8 bases, leaving 12 bases not matched to a gene. CDR3 bases: TGTGCCAGCAGTGTCCAACAGGGGGCTCGACGGGAAAAACTGTTTTTT. Protein sequence: CASSVQQGARREKLFF.

This chain uses TRBV30 with TRBJ2-3, with 8 bases that match TRBD2. Germline-derived CDR1 and CDR2 are GTSNPN and SVGIG (reference sequence). CDR3 size: 14 residues. J lost 4 bases, V lost 0 bases, and 3 bases had no gene match. Written as DNA, the CDR3 is TGTGCCTGGAGTGTAAGAGCGGGAGCAGATACGCAGTATTTT. It yields the protein CAWSVRAGADTQYF. The whole variable domain, filled in from reference TRBV30 and TRBJ2-3, reads SQTIHQWPATLVQPVGSPLSLECTVEGTSNPNLYWYRQAAGRGLQLLFYSVGIGQISSEVPQNLSASRPQDRQFILSSKKLLLSDSGFYLCAWSVRAGADTQYFGPGTRLTVL.

CDR3 DNA: TGTGCCATTGGGAGGGTCAACACTGAAGCTTTCTTT. Translated: CAIGRVNTEAFF. V is TRBV28 and J is TRBJ1-1; D remains unclear. CDR1 MDHEN and CDR2 SYDVKM come from the germline V gene. There are 12 residues in the CDR3. V dropped 10 bases and J dropped 2 bases, with 11 bases sitting between them.

The chain combines TRBV10-3 with TRBJ2-7; 9 nucleotides line up with TRBD2. CDR1 ENHRY and CDR2 SYGVKD come from the germline V gene. CDR3 size: 12 residues. V was pared by 10 bases and J by 1 base, with 2 bases of the junction left unmatched. CDR3 loop: CANSGGSYEQYF. CDR3 in DNA: TGTGCCAATAGCGGGGGTTCCTACGAGCAGTACTTC.

This chain joins TRBV11-3 and TRBJ1-2; a weak D match, TRBD1 (6 bases). The CDR3 spans 15 residues. Trimming shortened V by 5 bases and J by 3 bases, and 16 bases separated the two germline ends. Germline V CDR1 and CDR2: SGHNT, YENEEA. CDR3 DNA: TGTGCCAGCAGCCTTCGGACAGAACGCGACTATGGCTACACCTTC. Protein product: CASSLRTERDYGYTF. The whole variable domain, remainder taken from reference TRBV11-3 and TRBJ1-2, is EAGVVQSPRYKIIEKKQPVAFWCNPISGHNTLYWYLQNLGQGPELLIRYENEEAVDDSQLPKDRFSAERLKGVDSTLKIQPAELGDSAVYLCASSLRTERDYGYTFGSGTRLTVV.

This CDR3 reads CASSPSLAGGPVEQFF. The CDR3 region has the DNA TGTGCCAGCAGCCCCTCACTAGCGGGAGGGCCGGTTGAGCAGTTCTTC. The chain couples TRBV28 to TRBJ2-1; 13 bases agree with TRBD2. The germline V gene has CDR1 MDHEN and CDR2 SYDVKM. With 6 bases clipped from V and 9 bases from J, the junction kept 11 bases outside the gene matches. The CDR3 has 16 amino acids. Complete variable domain (other parts from reference TRBV28 and TRBJ2-1): DVKVTQSSRYLVKRTGEKVFLECVQDMDHENMFWYRQDPGLGLRLIYFSYDVKMKEKGDIPEGYSVSREKKERFSLILESASTNQTSMYLCASSPSLAGGPVEQFFGPGTRLTVL.

This clone has only one observation. The rearrangement joins TRBV18 to TRBJ1-1; D perhaps matches TRBD1 (5 bases). This CDR3 comprises 14 residues. The V and J ends lost 0 bases and 4 bases respectively, with 9 bases between them. Germline V lookup: CDR1 KGHSH, CDR2 LQKENI. Here the CDR3 DNA reads TGTGCCAGCTCACCACCGGGGAGGGGCACTGAAGCTTTCTTT. The encoded protein is CASSPPGRGTEAFF.

The chain has TRBV7-9 and TRBJ2-2; 11 bases line up with TRBD2. The CDR3 has 15 amino acids. J was trimmed by 4 bases and V by 5 bases; bases with no gene match: 3. CDR1 and CDR2 from the germline V gene are SEHNR and FQNEAQ (reference sequence). The CDR3 bases are TGTGCCAGCAGCCCGACTAGCGGGACCACCGGGGAGCTGTTTTTT. This encodes CASSPTSGTTGELFF.

The chain combines TRBV30 with TRBJ2-1; 13 bases match TRBD2. The CDR3 contains 15 residues. The germline V gene has CDR1 GTSNPN and CDR2 SVGIG (reference sequence). V was clipped by 2 bases and J by 4 bases; unmatched bases: 2. The CDR3, as DNA: TGTGCCTGGAGTCCGGGACTAGCGGGGTACAATGAGCAGTTCTTC. Protein sequence: CAWSPGLAGYNEQFF.

The gene calls are TRBV5-5 and TRBJ1-1, with D perhaps TRBD1 (5 bases). The CDR3 is made up of 15 amino acids. Deletions cut 0 bases from V and 3 bases from J, with 12 bases between. Germline CDR1 SGHKS, CDR2 YYEKEE (reference sequence). CDR3 nucleotide sequence: TGTGCCAGCAGCTTGGATCAGGGCCCCGACACTGAAGCTTTCTTT. Translated: CASSLDQGPDTEAFF. The full variable domain, completed using reference TRBV5-5 and TRBJ1-1, is DAGVTQSPTHLIKTRGQQVTLRCSPISGHKSVSWYQQVLGQGPQFIFQYYEKEERGRGNFPDRFSARQFPNYSSELNVNALLLGDSALYLCASSLDQGPDTEAFFGQGTRLTVV.

This chain joins TRBV7-8 and TRBJ1-5, with 8 bases matching TRBD1. Germline V CDR1 and CDR2: SGHVS, FQNEAQ. There are 15 residues in the CDR3. Losses at the gene ends were 2 bases for V and 7 bases for J; bases not matched to a gene: 7. The CDR3 here is CASSLRDRMSQPQHF. CDR3 coding DNA: TGTGCCAGCAGCTTAAGGGACAGGATGAGCCAGCCCCAGCATTTT.

This rearrangement joins TRBV15 to TRBJ2-7; 14 bases map to TRBD2. CDR1 is LNHNV and CDR2 is YYDKDF in the germline V gene (reference sequence). The CDR3 is made up of 15 amino acids. V trimming: 5 bases; J trimming: 3 bases; junction bases outside the gene matches: 3. DNA for the CDR3: TGTGCCACCAGCGGACTAGCGGGAGGAAACTACGAGCAGTACTTC. This codes for CATSGLAGGNYEQYF. The full variable domain, completed using reference TRBV15 and TRBJ2-7, is DAMVIQNPRYQVTQFGKPVTLSCSQTLNHNVMYWYQQKSSQAPKLLFHYYDKDFNNEADTPDNFQSRRPNTSFCFLDIRSPGLGDTAMYLCATSGLAGGNYEQYFGPGTRLTVT.

This rearrangement joins TRBV4-3 to TRBJ2-5, with 7 bases aligning to TRBD1. Near its end, the DNA agrees better with TRBJ2-7, so the J call may be wrong. The CDR3 runs to 14 residues. The V gene's germline CDR1 is LGHNA and CDR2 YSLEER. The CDR3 coding sequence is TGCGCCAGCAGCCAGGACAGGTTATCTTACGAGCAGTACTTC. This translates into CASSQDRLSYEQYF.

The V call is TRBV7-3, the J call TRBJ2-5; 7 bases agree with TRBD1. Losses at the gene ends were 4 bases for V and 4 bases for J; bases not matched to a gene: 6. The V gene's germline CDR1 is SGHTA and CDR2 FQGTGA. The CDR3 has 14 amino acids. CDR3 in DNA: TGTGCCAGCAGCTCTACAGGGGTTGGAGAGACCCAGTACTTC. Encoded protein: CASSSTGVGETQYF.

The rearrangement links TRBV5-4 to TRBJ2-5; 7 positions match TRBD2. The CDR3 has 15 residues. Per the germline V gene, CDR1 is SGHNT and CDR2 is YYREEE (reference sequence). Trimming removed 4 bases from V and 2 bases from J; junction bases left unmatched: 8. This chain's CDR3 is CASSVSWGGQETQYF. Here the CDR3 DNA reads TGTGCCAGCAGCGTGAGTTGGGGAGGGCAAGAGACCCAGTACTTC. Combining the CDR3 with reference TRBV5-4 and TRBJ2-5 gives the whole variable domain ETGVTQSPTHLIKTRGQQVTLRCSSQSGHNTVSWYQQALGQGPQFIFQYYREEENGRGNFPPRFSGLQFPNYSSELNVNALELDDSALYLCASSVSWGGQETQYFGPGTRLLVL.

The chain combines TRBV5-1 with TRBJ2-3; TRBD2 is a possible D gene (5 bases). V was shortened by 4 bases and J by 4 bases, with 19 bases between the two germline ends. The length of the CDR3 is 16 residues. The germline gives CDR1 SGHRS, CDR2 YFSETQ. The CDR3 DNA reads TGCGCCAGCAGCCTCCCCCTAGCTCTTCGCGCAGATACGCAGTATTTT. This gives the protein CASSLPLALRADTQYF.